This T cell receptor beta chain emerged from a study of cytomegalovirus exposure and HLA in healthy donors. Whole-study results and caveats: Because they were indistinguishable, some V segments, including TRBV6-2 and TRBV6-3, were excluded.

On this clone itself: Antigen: not known.

60 Vbeta and 13 Jbeta primers were used in PCR. Method: immunoSEQ multiplex PCR; TCRdb's copy keeps in-frame clones and lacks some. The top ten clones hold about 2.1% of a sample with 100,000 to 150,000 clones, about 70% of them seen once. There are 17 residues in the CDR3. The germline V gene has CDR1 MGHDK and CDR2 SYGVNS. J lost 2 bases, V lost 2 bases, and 9 bases had no gene match. Sequencing was performed on PBMCs. The source of this sequence is a middle-aged woman in good health and CMV-seropositive. The chain couples TRBV25-1 to TRBJ2-5; 9 positions agree with TRBD2. This chain's CDR3 is CASSEPWVAGEQETQYF. The CDR3 nucleotides read TGTGCCAGCAGTGAACCCTGGGTAGCGGGGGAGCAAGAGACCCAGTACTTC.